The rows below give T cell receptor beta chains drawn from one sample of a study of shared clonotypes between healthy human individuals. Some clones are missing from TCRdb's copy, which holds only in-frame ones; the method was immunoSEQ multiplex PCR. The data hold about half a million clones, with 65% to 85% observed a single time. Input material: PBMCs. These receptors all stem from a middle-aged woman in good health. Some clones in this sample may be carry-over from other donors' samples. The CDR3 runs from the conserved cysteine through the conserved F or W. Rows may omit the clone size; those that give it use once, few, many or a size class.

.	TRBV5-1	TRBJ2-5	CASSLPPGTGGRETQYF
.	TRBV10-2	TRBJ2-5	CASSEGGSGEETQYF
.	TRBV7-3	TRBJ2-2	CASSKQGARTGELFF
.	TRBV5-1	TRBJ1-2	CASSRDDATGGYTF
.	TRBV7-5	TRBJ2-7	CARSSRDRGSYEQYF
.	TRBV7-2	TRBJ1-1	CASSFATNTEAFF
.	TRBV19	TRBJ2-7	CASSIGVGVYEQYF
.	TRBV5-1	TRBJ2-2	CASSFSWGPDGELFF
.	TRBV19	TRBJ1-5	CASSAANSNQPQHF
.	TRBV5-1	TRBJ2-5	CASSLVPQETQYF
few	TRBV28	TRBJ1-4	CASSSGQATNEKLFF
.	TRBV4-2	TRBJ2-3	CASSQVSSRSTDTQYF
.	TRBV19	TRBJ1-5	CASSRGERNQPQHF
.	TRBV6-1	TRBJ2-7	CASSEADIYEQYF
.	TRBV27	TRBJ1-2	CASRTTGGNYGYTF
few	TRBV5-1	TRBJ2-7	CASSLEYGYEQYF
.	TRBV30	TRBJ1-5	CAWSTGFFQPQHF
.	TRBV11-2	TRBJ2-5	CASSLGSGLGETQYF
few	TRBV7-6	TRBJ1-1	CASSLGQGREAFF
.	TRBV6-1	TRBJ2-5	CASKRTLETQYF
.	TRBV7-6	TRBJ2-1	CASSQYGGGSYNEQFF
.	TRBV5-8	TRBJ2-7	CASSLVFGGDRTYEQYF
.	TRBV5-4	TRBJ2-1	CASSLGTVSRNEQFF
.	TRBV5-1	TRBJ2-3	CASQTGGGDTQYF
.	TRBV10-2	TRBJ2-5	CASSEEGLNVETQYF
.	TRBV5-1	TRBJ2-3	CASSRGTSGSTDTQYF
.	TRBV7-9	TRBJ2-3	CASSDTGTSTDTQYF
.	TRBV28	TRBJ2-2	CASSLERGNTGELFF
.	TRBV5-1	TRBJ2-7	CASSLGLAGAEQYF
.	TRBV11-2	TRBJ1-1	CASSLRGGSGTEAFF
.	TRBV29-1	TRBJ2-3	CSVEEFVSTDTQYF
few	TRBV7-2	TRBJ1-2	CASSKAGGSDYGYTF
.	TRBV19	TRBJ1-2	CASSIRSYGYTF
.	TRBV19	TRBJ1-5	CASSIAGTGADQPQHF
few	TRBV10-2	TRBJ2-7	CASSESSGSSYEQYF
.	TRBV30	TRBJ2-2	CAWSVLAGNTGELFF
.	TRBV10-3	TRBJ1-2	CAISESGANYGYTF
.	TRBV7-9	TRBJ2-3	CASSLRSGRAWDTQYF
.	TRBV11-1	TRBJ2-5	CASSLYGQLQETQYF
many	TRBV27	TRBJ2-7	CASSYRQGYEQYF
.	TRBV28	TRBJ2-2	CASSLWRFKQGATGELFF
.	TRBV11-1	TRBJ2-1	CASSLGGFYNEQFF
once	TRBV28	TRBJ1-5	CASSLPWASQPQHF
.	TRBV6-5	TRBJ2-5	CASRSRAGETQYF
.	TRBV18	TRBJ2-2	CASSQGIWAANTGELFF
once	TRBV15	TRBJ2-7	CATSRDLQAYEQYF
.	TRBV12-5	TRBJ2-2	CASALGGGGPGELFF